This T cell receptor (beta chain) was retrieved from a study of Graves' ophthalmopathy and Graves' hyperthyroidism. Looking at the study overall: The blood sample was drawn at first diagnosis and before any treatment.

RNA transcripts were the template, and TCR beta CDR3 regions were amplified from them. Amplification began with first-round RT-PCR using HTBI primers, then second-round multiplex PCR was performed. Using its own MiXCR run on the multiplex PCR reads, TCRdb lists one record per CDR3 protein. The sample holds some 750,000 distinct CDR3 sequences, 35% to 50% seen once. CAS ≥3, NOSPECS ≥4, moderate-to-severe activity and duration under 3 months marked donors with ophthalmopathy. Pregnant or lactating patients and those with other autoimmune diseases or uncontrolled infections were excluded. PBMCs originated in around 11 ml of fresh peripheral blood. This clonotype appeared many times. The TCR was taken from an adult man with Graves' ophthalmopathy. The sample comprised peripheral blood.

The CDR3 region is CASSLGPSFGNTIYF. DNA for the CDR3: TGTGCCAGCAGCTTGGGACCCAGCTTTGGAAACACCATATATTTT. The gene calls are TRBV7-3 and TRBJ1-3; tentative D call: TRBD1 (5 bases). The germline V gene encodes CDR1 SGHTA and CDR2 FQGTGA. This CDR3 region has 15 residues. V lost 3 bases and J 3 bases, leaving 12 bases between the germline ends.